This TCR beta chain was recovered during a study of blood T cell repertoires in COVID-19 (dated by TCRdb to the early 2020s). For context, the study as a whole: Collaborator samples came from the United States, Italy and Spain and covered acute and convalescent phases of COVID-19. The material from the prospective study consisted of cDNA or gDNA derived from T cells, B-cell-depleted T cells, or PBMCs. Deeply sampled blood TCRbeta repertoires from subjects exposed to, actively infected with, or recovered from COVID-19 were included in the dataset. The repertoires were released in a freely available public database meant as a resource for research on the immune response to SARS-CoV-2. The samples were drawn from the first 160 participants of the ongoing ImmuneRACE study and from 1,254 subjects provided by 6 global collaborators. Sample metadata almost always included a de-identified subject ID, COVID-19 status, age in years and sex. Where HLA class I and class II types were available, the types were taken from metadata supplied by the sample provider, not from assay-based typing. Summary of the overall study and its limitations: The amount of clinical and demographic metadata varied by source and participant and was provided uncurated.

Whole blood was collected in K2EDTA tubes by collaborating institutions according to the institutions' own protocols. Collaborator samples were shipped for TCRbeta analysis as frozen whole blood, isolated PBMCs, or DNA extracted from either sample type. As regards this clone: The antigen this receptor binds is unknown. Base qualities were left out, and no much larger clone turns up one base away.

Based on the germline V gene, the CDR1 and CDR2 sequences are MNHEY and SVGEGT. Relative to germline, V is missing 6 bases and J is missing 13 bases, with 17 bases of the junction outside any gene match. From cysteine to phenylalanine, the CDR3 is 15 amino acids long. The entry retains the CDR3 DNA only, 45 bases that are in frame from base 1. TCRbeta CDR3 regions were amplified from genomic DNA by means of the immunoSEQ Assay, a bias-controlled multiplex PCR. The authors' pipeline ran thus. Within the assay, amplification of reference gene primers was used to estimate how many nucleated cells each sample contained. To quantify the absolute abundance of each unique TCRbeta CDR3 rearrangement, sequence reads were collapsed and filtered. Productive Simpson clonality was computed per sample as the square root of Simpson's diversity index over productive rearrangements. TCRdb mirrors the immuneACCESS table, restricted to in-frame sequences. Some clones are absent from its copies; in checked studies, under half trace to an unresolved V gene, and the reason for the others is unknown. The V and J calls and the clone size are those of that table, but D and trimming were determined from the DNA. This sample gives roughly 180,000 clones in total; over 70% of them show up just once. The top ten clones comprise roughly 17% of the sample.

The sequence derives from a man in his sixties with active or convalescent COVID-19. Sample: peripheral blood. Recombination connected TRBV6-2 or TRBV6-3 to TRBJ2-1; 8 bases in the junction line up with TRBD1. In nucleotide form, the sequence is TGTGCCAGCAGCCCTATACGGACAGGGAGAGTGGAACAGTTCTTC. It translates to CASSPIRTGRVEQFF.